This T cell receptor (beta chain) is drawn from a study of T-cell memory formation after mild COVID-19. This clonotype was counted many times. What it binds is not known. The CDR3 has 10 residues. Trimming removed 6 bases from V and 11 bases from J, with 7 bases in between. TCRdb re-analysed the 5' RACE reads in MiXCR, keeping a single row per CDR3 protein. The sample gives about 410,000 distinct CDR3 sequences, over 15% of which show up once; about 22% is in the top ten. Notes on the study in general: From day 15 to 85, contracting clones were balanced between CD4 and CD8, whereas later expanders leaned toward CD4+. The finding that pre-infection memory included some responding clones suggested that cross-reactive memory joined. Most CD4+ clones that shrank were in CM and EM, while CD8+ ones turned up in EMRA.

This clonotype was sampled from a man in his late teens or twenties who had mild COVID-19 (a few samples of this study predate the infection). Cell type and time point are not known. Sequencing was performed on PBMCs or a T cell subset sorted from them (not recorded which). The rearrangement links TRBV12-3 or TRBV12-4 to TRBJ1-4; D possibly corresponds to TRBD1 (5 bases). CDR3 amino acids: CASRQDKLFF. The CDR3 nucleotides read TGTGCCAGCAGACAGGACAAACTGTTTTTT.